What follows is one T cell receptor beta chain and its context. Its target is unknown. Obtained from alopecia areata patients were lesional scalp punch biopsies along with peripheral blood. Sorting of PBMCs yielded the CD4+ and CD8+ T cells. The sample is drawn from a study of CD8+ T cells in alopecia areata. This CDR3 comprises 14 residues. Trimming cost V 4 bases and J 6 bases; bases outside gene matches: 10. Germline CDR1 and CDR2: SGHRS and YFSETQ. Extracted RNA was reverse transcribed into cDNA, the sequencing template. Produced via immunoSEQ multiplex PCR; TCRdb's table is partial and in-frame only. The sample holds around 140,000 clones, 45% to 60% seen once. General study points: Lesional tissue from the scalp (especially in alopecia totalis/universalis) showed higher clonality than normal scalp.

The rearrangement links TRBV5-1 to TRBJ2-7, with 7 nucleotides matching TRBD2. Sequencing used CD4+ T cells sorted from blood. The TCR sequence derives from a human donor with alopecia areata. The DNA for the CDR3 is TGCGCCAGCAGCCCGGGACTACCCTCCGGCGAGCAGTACTTC. Translation gives CASSPGLPSGEQYF. The whole variable domain, filled in from reference TRBV5-1 and TRBJ2-7, reads KAGVTQTPRYLIKTRGQQVTLSCSPISGHRSVSWYQQTPGQGLQFLFEYFSETQRNKGNFPGRFSGRQFSNSRSEMNVSTLELGDSALYLCASSPGLPSGEQYFGPGTRLTVT.